These T cell receptor beta chains were read from a single sample in a study of blood T cell repertoires in COVID-19. The assay was immunoSEQ multiplex PCR, and TCRdb's table has in-frame clones only and misses some. The table lists about 130,000 clones, about 80% of them singletons. The sample taken for sequencing was peripheral blood. These receptors were obtained from a man aged 40-55 years with active or convalescent COVID-19. Each CDR3 is given with its conserved first and last residue. Fields, in order: D gene, CDR3 length, J gene, V gene, clone size, CDR3 DNA, CDR3 protein. The D gene is left open where the match is weak. Only part of the rows carry a size: once, few, many, or a class if the clone is expanded.

d_gene: TRBD1; len: 15; j_gene: TRBJ2-3; v_gene: TRBV14; abundance: NA; CDR3nt: TGTGCCAGCAGCCCCCGGGACAGGGCTGGAGATACGCAGTATTTT; CDR3aa: CASSPRDRAGDTQYF
d_gene: NA; len: 16; j_gene: TRBJ2-3; v_gene: TRBV5-4; abundance: once; CDR3nt: TGTGCCAGCAGCTTGGGAGGGAAAGAGGTCACAGATACGCAGTATTTT; CDR3aa: CASSLGGKEVTDTQYF
d_gene: TRBD1; len: 13; j_gene: TRBJ1-2; v_gene: TRBV18; abundance: NA; CDR3nt: TGTGCCAGCTCACGACCGACAGGGGAGGGCTACACCTTC; CDR3aa: CASSRPTGEGYTF
d_gene: NA; len: 11; j_gene: TRBJ1-1; v_gene: TRBV29-1; abundance: NA; CDR3nt: TGCAGCGTTCGGGAGAACACTGAAGCTTTCTTT; CDR3aa: CSVRENTEAFF
d_gene: NA; len: 13; j_gene: TRBJ2-1; v_gene: TRBV29-1; abundance: once; CDR3nt: TGCAGCGTTCAAGGCGGAAACTACAATGAGCAGTTCTTC; CDR3aa: CSVQGGNYNEQFF
d_gene: NA; len: 15; j_gene: TRBJ1-4; v_gene: TRBV6-5; abundance: NA; CDR3nt: TGTGCCAGCAGACTGGGGTCCAGGGGTGGAGAAAAACTGTTTTTT; CDR3aa: CASRLGSRGGEKLFF
d_gene: NA; len: 13; j_gene: TRBJ1-3; v_gene: TRBV30; abundance: NA; CDR3nt: TGTGCCTGGAATACAGGGTCTGGAAACACCATATATTTT; CDR3aa: CAWNTGSGNTIYF
d_gene: NA; len: 15; j_gene: TRBJ1-5; v_gene: TRBV7-2; abundance: NA; CDR3nt: TGTGCCAGCAGCTTGACAGCGAGTGGCAATCAGCCCCAGCATTTT; CDR3aa: CASSLTASGNQPQHF
d_gene: TRBD2; len: 18; j_gene: TRBJ2-5; v_gene: TRBV6-2/TRBV6-3; abundance: NA; CDR3nt: TGTGCCAGCAGTTACCAGAGGGTAGCGGGGGGAATCGTGGAGACCCAGTACTTC; CDR3aa: CASSYQRVAGGIVETQYF
d_gene: TRBD1; len: 15; j_gene: TRBJ2-3; v_gene: TRBV19; abundance: NA; CDR3nt: TGTGCCAGTATCCGCACAGGGGGCAACACAGATACGCAGTATTTT; CDR3aa: CASIRTGGNTDTQYF
d_gene: TRBD2; len: 16; j_gene: TRBJ2-7; v_gene: TRBV3-1/TRBV3-2; abundance: few; CDR3nt: TGTGCCAGCAGCCAAGCTAGCGGGGGGTACGGGGCGGAGCAGTACTTC; CDR3aa: CASSQASGGYGAEQYF
d_gene: TRBD2; len: 15; j_gene: TRBJ2-3; v_gene: TRBV27; abundance: NA; CDR3nt: TGTGCCAGCACCACCGTAGCGGGGGGTACAGATACGCAGTATTTT; CDR3aa: CASTTVAGGTDTQYF
d_gene: NA; len: 15; j_gene: TRBJ2-2; v_gene: TRBV5-5; abundance: NA; CDR3nt: TGTGCCAGCAGCGGGGGCGGGGGATGGACCGGGGAGCTGTTTTTT; CDR3aa: CASSGGGGWTGELFF
d_gene: NA; len: 13; j_gene: TRBJ1-5; v_gene: TRBV19; abundance: NA; CDR3nt: TGTGCCAGTAGTGGACAGTACAATCAGCCCCAGCATTTT; CDR3aa: CASSGQYNQPQHF
d_gene: NA; len: 16; j_gene: TRBJ1-6; v_gene: TRBV9; abundance: NA; CDR3nt: TGTGCCAGCAGCGCAAACGGGAATCCTGGTACTTCACCCCTCCACTTT; CDR3aa: CASSANGNPGTSPLHF
d_gene: TRBD1; len: 15; j_gene: TRBJ2-7; v_gene: TRBV6-1; abundance: NA; CDR3nt: TGTGCCAGCAGTGAAAGGTTCGGACAGGGGTACGAGCAGTACTTC; CDR3aa: CASSERFGQGYEQYF
d_gene: TRBD1; len: 16; j_gene: TRBJ1-2; v_gene: TRBV5-1; abundance: NA; CDR3nt: TGCGCCAGCAGCCCTGGGACAGGGGGTACCCACTATGGCTACACCTTC; CDR3aa: CASSPGTGGTHYGYTF